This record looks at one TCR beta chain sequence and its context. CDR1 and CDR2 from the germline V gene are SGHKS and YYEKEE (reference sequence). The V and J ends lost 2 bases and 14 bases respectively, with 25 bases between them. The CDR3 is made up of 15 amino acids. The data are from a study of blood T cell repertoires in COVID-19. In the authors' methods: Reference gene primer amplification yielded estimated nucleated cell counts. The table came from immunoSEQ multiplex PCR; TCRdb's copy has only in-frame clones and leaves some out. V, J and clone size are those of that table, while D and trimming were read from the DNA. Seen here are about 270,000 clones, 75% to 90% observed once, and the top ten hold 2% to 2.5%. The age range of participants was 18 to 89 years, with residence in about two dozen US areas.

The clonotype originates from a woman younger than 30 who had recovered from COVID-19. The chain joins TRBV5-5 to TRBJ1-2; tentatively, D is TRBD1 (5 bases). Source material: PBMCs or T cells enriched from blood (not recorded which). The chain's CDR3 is CASSLKGLSPLAETF. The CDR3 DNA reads TGTGCCAGCAGCTTAAAGGGGTTGTCCCCTCTGGCGGAAACCTTC.